This T cell receptor beta chain came from a study of siplizumab effects on memory and regulatory T cells. Study observations and caveats: Suppressive activity of Tregs proliferating in siplizumab cultures remained unconfirmed. A major contribution to the alloresponse seemed to be made by naive T cells, which seemed more diverse than memory cells. A small minority of alloreactive clones were mapped to unstimulated subsets.

This CDR3 has 14 amino acids. The germline V gene encodes CDR1 MNHNS and CDR2 SASEGT. Trimming pared 3 bases from V and 4 bases from J, leaving 7 bases between. Produced via immunoSEQ multiplex PCR; TCRdb's table is partial and in-frame only. The sample yields fewer than 65,000 clones, 93% seen once. This clone showed up just once. Its specificity is unknown. The clonotype comes from a human donor in good health. The sequenced sample was CD8+ T cells sorted from blood. This sequence joins TRBV6-1 and TRBJ2-6; no definite D call. The CDR3 DNA reads as TGTGCCAGCAGTGACGTGGCCGGGGCCAACGTCCTGACTTTC. The encoded protein is CASSDVAGANVLTF.